This T cell receptor (beta chain) was retrieved from a study of blood T cell repertoires in COVID-19 (TCRdb year 2020). With respect to the entire study: Samples from collaborators originated in the United States, Italy and Spain and spanned both the acute and convalescent phases of COVID-19. Sample metadata almost always included a de-identified subject ID, COVID-19 status, age in years and sex. The samples were drawn from the first 160 participants of the ongoing ImmuneRACE study and from 1,254 subjects provided by 6 global collaborators. Where available, HLA class I and class II types were taken from metadata supplied by the sample provider and were not determined by assay-based typing. Subjects who had been exposed to COVID-19, were actively infected with it, or had recovered from it provided the deeply sampled blood TCRbeta repertoires that made up the dataset. The repertoires were released in a freely available public database intended as a resource for research on the immune response to SARS-CoV-2. The material from the prospective study consisted of cDNA or gDNA derived from T cells, B-cell-depleted T cells, or PBMCs. General study outcomes and caveats: How much clinical and demographic metadata was included differed by source and by participant, and the metadata was provided uncurated.

The collaborating institutions used their own protocols to collect whole blood in K2EDTA tubes. For TCRbeta analysis, collaborators shipped samples in one of three forms: frozen whole blood, isolated PBMCs, or DNA extracted from either of those sample types. Reading the germline V gene gives CDR1 MDHEN and CDR2 SYDVKM. The CDR3 has 11 amino acids, counting the end cysteine and phenylalanine. The retained sequence is limited to the CDR3, 33 bases, with the frame set at the first base. V and J are truncated by 1 base and 6 bases respectively, leaving an intervening sequence of 3 bases. The immunoSEQ Assay, a bias-controlled multiplex PCR, was used to amplify TCRbeta CDR3 regions from genomic DNA. As for the original processing: The number of nucleated cells in each sample was estimated from the amplification of reference gene primers within the assay. To quantify the absolute abundance of each unique TCRbeta CDR3 rearrangement, sequence reads were collapsed and filtered. For each sample, productive Simpson clonality was calculated as the square root of Simpson's diversity index across productive rearrangements. TCRdb took this table from immuneACCESS and kept in-frame rearrangements with V and J called. Such tables lack part of the clones; where checked against another copy, unresolved V genes explain under half of the gap, and the rest is unexplained. That table supplies the V and J calls and clone size; D and trimming were determined from the DNA. In all, the sample holds under 200,000 clones, and about 80% of those were seen once. The biggest ten clones account for approximately 1.4% of the sample.

About this clone itself: The clone's antigen remains unknown. No base quality information exists; no much larger clone differs at one position.

The TCR originated in a human donor in a cohort sampled during active COVID-19. In this chain, TRBV28 is recombined with TRBJ1-2, with no reliable assignment of the D segment. Sequencing input: peripheral blood. The encoded CDR3 is CASSLFDGYTF. The nucleotides read TGTGCCAGCAGTTTATTCGATGGCTACACCTTC.